The 5 T cell receptor beta chains given below trace back to one sample, sequenced in a study of PD-1 blockade in classical Hodgkin lymphoma (dated by TCRdb to the early 2020s). Libraries were constructed by the immunoSEQ multiplex PCR assay. Imported from immuneACCESS, the table was reduced by TCRdb to in-frame sequences with V and J called. These copies leave out some clones; in studies compared against another copy, an unresolved V gene accounts for under half, and the cause of the remainder is not known. This sample gives 20,000 to 25,000 clones in total; 80% to 85% of them show up just once. In total, the top ten clones hold about 3.4% of the sample. This specimen's time point label, interpreted: cycle 4 day 1 (C4D1), after about 6 weeks of nivolumab. Every trial patient had relapsed after autologous stem cell transplantation, and cohorts A, B and C differed in prior brentuximab vedotin exposure. Using a Miltenyi CD4+ T cell isolation kit, CD4+ T cells were purified from thawed PBMCs through magnetic negative selection.

The sequenced sample was CD4+ T cells from blood, obtained before the fourth cycle of nivolumab. Source of these receptors: a human donor with classical Hodgkin lymphoma.

The chain joins TRBV7-2 to TRBJ2-7; TRBD1 might be the D (6 bases). Germline lookup yields CDR1 SGHTA and CDR2 FQGNSA. V shed 6 bases and J shed 6 bases, with 21 bases lying between them. The CDR3 covers 15 residues. For the CDR3, the DNA is TGTGCCAGCAGACCCCCGACCGACAGGTCTGGCGAGCAGTACTTC. Protein product: CASRPPTDRSGEQYF. Together with reference TRBV7-2 and TRBJ2-7, the CDR3 gives the full variable domain: GAGVSQSPSNKVTEKGKDVELRCDPISGHTALYWYRQSLGQGLEFLIYFQGNSAPDKSGLPSDRFSAERTGGSVSTLTIQRTQQEDSAVYLCASRPPTDRSGEQYFGPGTRLTVT.

Worth noting for this clone: One end of the junction does not line up with germline, which may come from a read error. The chain has TRBV7-7 and TRBJ2-3; 11 bases fit TRBD2. Germline loops: CDR1 SSHAT, CDR2 FNYEAQ (reference sequence). This CDR3 contains 15 residues. The CDR3 region has the DNA TGTGCTAGCAGCCGAACTAGCGGGGGCCAACATACGCAGTATTTT. Translating it yields CASSRTSGGQHTQYF.

The chain has TRBV7-2 and TRBJ2-7; 8 bases are shared with TRBD2. Germline CDR1 SGHTA, CDR2 FQGNSA. After removal of 1 base from V and 6 bases from J, the junction contained 8 bases not matched to a gene. The CDR3 extends over 15 amino acids. The CDR3 bases are TGTGCCAGCAGCTTAGGAGGCAGCGGGGGCCTCGAGCAGTACTTC. It specifies CASSLGGSGGLEQYF.

The chain recombines TRBV6-5 with TRBJ2-4; D is ambiguous. V was pared by 5 bases and J by 3 bases, with 11 bases between. The CDR3 extends over 14 amino acids. Germline-derived CDR1 and CDR2 are MNHEY and SVGAGI. CDR3 nucleotide sequence: TGTGCCAGCAGTAACCCAGAAGACAAAAACATTCAGTACTTC. This translates into CASSNPEDKNIQYF.

The chain joins TRBV7-6 to TRBJ2-6, with D hard to call. The CDR3 extends over 13 amino acids. V shed 4 bases and J shed 4 bases, with 5 bases lying between them. Germline CDR1 SGHVS, CDR2 FNYEAQ. CDR3 nucleotides: TGTGCCAGCAGCTCCCCCGGGGCCAACGTCCTGACTTTC. Its translation: CASSSPGANVLTF.